This passage covers 9 T cell receptor beta chains from one sample sequenced in a study of post-analysis software for immune sequencing data. Study-wide results and limits: Included in a set of a few TRBV segments more frequent in patients than controls were TRBV5-6, TRBV5-1 and TRBV20-1.

Libraries were made from TCR beta cDNA, and they carried unique molecular identifiers. Using its own MiXCR run on the PCR reads, TCRdb lists one record per CDR3 protein. The sample holds about 180,000 distinct CDR3 sequences, approximately 30% seen once. These receptors lack a known antigen. The specimen sequenced was blood. Every receptor here comes from a girl under 18 with multiple sclerosis.

This clonotype was recorded many times. The chain has TRBV28 and TRBJ2-1; D call uncertain. The CDR3 is made up of 12 amino acids. V shed 5 bases and J shed 9 bases, with 11 bases lying between them. Germline CDR1 and CDR2: MDHEN and SYDVKM. The CDR3 reads CASSPALSEQFF. The DNA of the CDR3 is TGTGCCAGCAGTCCGGCATTAAGTGAGCAGTTCTTC. The full variable domain, its missing parts supplied by reference TRBV28 and TRBJ2-1, is DVKVTQSSRYLVKRTGEKVFLECVQDMDHENMFWYRQDPGLGLRLIYFSYDVKMKEKGDIPEGYSVSREKKERFSLILESASTNQTSMYLCASSPALSEQFFGPGTRLTVL.

This clonotype has a count of ten or more. The chain joins TRBV6-6 to TRBJ2-4, with D uncertain. Trimming shortened V by 7 bases and J by 3 bases, and 13 bases separated the two germline ends. CDR3 size: 14 residues. Germline values: CDR1 MNHNY, CDR2 SVGAGI (reference sequence). CDR3 protein: CASTFRADKNIQYF. The CDR3 DNA follows: TGTGCCAGCACCTTCCGGGCCGACAAAAACATTCAGTACTTC.

The table lists this clonotype with many counts. The chain combines TRBV20-1 with TRBJ2-7; D perhaps matches TRBD2 (5 bases). CDR3 length equals 13 residues. The germline V gene encodes CDR1 DFQATT and CDR2 SNEGSKA (reference sequence). V lost 6 bases and J lost 3, with 15 bases in between. The CDR3 nucleotides are TGCAGTGCCCCGGCTAGCCTTAGCTACGAGCAGTACTTC. Translating gives CSAPASLSYEQYF.

A word on this clonotype: A much larger clone lies one base from this, so it may be a read error. The CDR3 does not end in the conserved phenylalanine or tryptophan, so this is likely a read error. V and J are TRBV4-1 and TRBJ2-3; D gene ambiguous. Germline CDR1 MGHRA, CDR2 YSYEKL. V was clipped by 4 bases and J by 8 bases, with 7 bases between them. The CDR3 loop spans 11 amino acids. Here the CDR3 reads CASSLGATQYS. As DNA, the CDR3 is TGCGCCAGCAGCCTCGGAGCTACGCAGTATTCT.

This clonotype was seen ten or more times. The chain joins TRBV7-9 to TRBJ2-5; 10 bases map to TRBD2. In germline, CDR1 is SEHNR, CDR2 FQNEAQ (reference sequence). V gave up 5 bases and J gave up 4 bases; unmatched junction bases: 4. This CDR3 has 14 residues. The CDR3 sequence is CASSPTSGIETQYF. The CDR3 DNA reads TGTGCCAGCAGCCCCACTAGCGGGATAGAGACCCAGTACTTC.

Worth noting for this clonotype: A much larger clone sits a single nucleotide away, making a read error possible. V gene TRBV12-3 or TRBV12-4 combines with J gene TRBJ2-1; D is unresolved. The DNA end is more similar to TRBJ2-7, so the J call may be wrong. CDR3 length: 15 amino acids. This chain's CDR3 is CASSFETGSYNEQYF. DNA of the CDR3: TGTGCCAGCAGTTTCGAGACGGGCTCCTACAATGAGCAGTACTTC.

This clonotype has just a few counts. V and J are TRBV15 and TRBJ2-7; D may match TRBD1 or TRBD2 (5 bases each). Trimming took off 5 bases at V and 1 base at J, with 24 bases between the two ends. The CDR3 sequence is 18 residues long. The germline CDR1 and CDR2 sequences are LNHNV and YYDKDF (reference sequence). The CDR3 protein is CATSSDRPGRDPSYEQYF. CDR3 nucleotides: TGTGCCACCAGCTCAGATCGGCCGGGCAGGGACCCTTCCTACGAGCAGTACTTC.

This clonotype came up many times. The chain has TRBV4-1 and TRBJ2-1, with a tentative D call TRBD1 (5 bases). V lost 2 bases and J 5 bases, leaving 10 bases between the germline ends. CDR1 is MGHRA, CDR2 YSYEKL, per germline. The length of the CDR3 is 14 residues. The CDR3 sequence is CASSQPSRDNEQFF. DNA for the CDR3: TGCGCCAGCAGCCAACCCAGCAGGGACAATGAGCAGTTCTTC.

For the CDR3, the DNA is TGTGCCATCAGGGCCTTAGCGGGAAGCACCGGGGAGCTGTTTTTT. Residues: CAIRALAGSTGELFF. This chain uses TRBV10-3 with TRBJ2-2, with TRBD2 identical over 8 bases. Germline V gene sequence: CDR1 ENHRY, CDR2 SYGVKD. The V segment lost 6 bases and the J segment 4 bases; nucleotides outside the gene matches: 7. The CDR3 totals 15 residues.